The 6 T cell receptor beta chains presented below share a single source sample, sequenced in a study of cytomegalovirus exposure and HLA in healthy donors. Assay: immunoSEQ multiplex PCR; the TCRdb copy retains only in-frame clones and omits some. The sample records roughly 100,000 clones, less than 95% being singletons. Source material: PBMCs. These receptor sequences come from a young woman in good health and CMV-seronegative.

This clone came up a few times. V and J are TRBV5-1 and TRBJ2-2; 8 nucleotides align to TRBD1. The CDR3 runs 14 residues. CDR1 and CDR2 from the germline V gene are SGHRS and YFSETQ. V dropped 3 bases and J dropped 4; count of bases not matched to a gene: 2. The CDR3 protein is CASSSGQVTGELFF. For the CDR3, the DNA is TGCGCCAGCAGCTCGGGACAGGTCACCGGGGAGCTGTTTTTT.

The chain combines TRBV5-1 with TRBJ1-3, with D maybe TRBD1 (6 bases). Germline CDR1 is SGHRS and CDR2 is YFSETQ. Trimming shortened V by 4 bases and J by 4 bases, and 12 bases separated the two germline ends. The CDR3 covers 14 residues. The CDR3 region is CASSPRTDGNTIYF. The DNA for the CDR3 is TGCGCCAGCAGCCCCCGGACAGACGGAAACACCATATATTTT.

V is TRBV2 and J is TRBJ2-3, with D perhaps TRBD2 (5 bases). V lost 7 bases and J lost 3, with 11 bases in between. Per the germline V gene, CDR1 is SNHLY and CDR2 is FYNNEI. The CDR3 has 13 residues. The CDR3 sequence: CASTRSGTDTQYF. DNA of the CDR3: TGTGCCAGCACACGATCGGGAACAGATACGCAGTATTTT.

The chain recombines TRBV27 with TRBJ2-1; no clear D. Trimming shortened V by 6 bases and J by 3 bases, and 21 bases separated the two germline ends. Per the germline V gene, CDR1 is MNHEY and CDR2 is SMNVEV (reference sequence). This CDR3 contains 17 residues. Written as DNA, the CDR3 is TGTGCCAGCAGCAACCGGTTAACAGCCTCCCGCTACAATGAGCAGTTCTTC. This encodes CASSNRLTASRYNEQFF.

The genes are TRBV29-1 and TRBJ1-3; TRBD1 matches at 11 bases. This CDR3 spans 14 amino acids. V gave up 7 bases and J gave up 0 bases; unmatched junction bases: 2. Germline V lookup: CDR1 SQVTM, CDR2 ANQGSEA. In DNA form, the CDR3 reads TGCAGCGGGACAGGGGGCCGCTCTGGAAACACCATATATTTT. Its translation: CSGTGGRSGNTIYF.

V and J are TRBV27 and TRBJ1-5; no definite D call. The CDR3 extends over 12 amino acids. V gave up 10 bases and J gave up 6 bases, with 13 bases separating them. Germline lookup yields CDR1 MNHEY and CDR2 SMNVEV (reference sequence). CDR3 loop: CATPDFRQPQHF. The CDR3 bases are TGTGCCACACCAGATTTTCGTCAGCCCCAGCATTTT.